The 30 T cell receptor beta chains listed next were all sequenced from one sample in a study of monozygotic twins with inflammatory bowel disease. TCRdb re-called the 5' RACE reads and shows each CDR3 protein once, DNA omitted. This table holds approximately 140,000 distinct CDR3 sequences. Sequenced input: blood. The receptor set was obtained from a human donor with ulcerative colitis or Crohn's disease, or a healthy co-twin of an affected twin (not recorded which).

The CDR3 sequence: CSARVLAGGTDTQYF. V and J are TRBV20-1 and TRBJ2-3; the D gene TCRdb calls, TRBD2, cannot be checked with no DNA. Germline lookup yields CDR1 DFQATT and CDR2 SNEGSKA (reference sequence). The CDR3 consists of 15 residues.

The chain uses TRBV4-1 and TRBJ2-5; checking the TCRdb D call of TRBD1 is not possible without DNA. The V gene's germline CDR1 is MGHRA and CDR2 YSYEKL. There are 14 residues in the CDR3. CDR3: CASSQGPGMETQYF.

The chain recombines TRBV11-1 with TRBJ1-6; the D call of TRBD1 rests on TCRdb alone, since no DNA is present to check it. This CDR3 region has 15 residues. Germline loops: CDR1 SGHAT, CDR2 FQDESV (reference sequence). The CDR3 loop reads CASSSRGFYNSPLHF.

CDR3 loop: CASNPGTSGGKYTQYF. The chain uses TRBV5-1 and TRBJ2-3; the TRBD2 assignment by TCRdb is unverifiable without DNA. This CDR3 spans 16 amino acids. Germline V lookup: CDR1 SGHRS, CDR2 YFSETQ.

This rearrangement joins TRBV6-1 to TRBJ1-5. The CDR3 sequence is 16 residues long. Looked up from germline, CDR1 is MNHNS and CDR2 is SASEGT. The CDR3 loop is CASKTTGRGSNQPQHF.

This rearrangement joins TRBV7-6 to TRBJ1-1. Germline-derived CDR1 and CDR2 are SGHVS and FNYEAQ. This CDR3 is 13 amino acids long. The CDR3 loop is CASSQEEDTEAFF.

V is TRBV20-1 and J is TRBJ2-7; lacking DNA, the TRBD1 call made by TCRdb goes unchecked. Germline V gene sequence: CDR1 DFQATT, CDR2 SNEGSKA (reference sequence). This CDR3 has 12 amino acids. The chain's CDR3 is CSAQTLTHEQYF.

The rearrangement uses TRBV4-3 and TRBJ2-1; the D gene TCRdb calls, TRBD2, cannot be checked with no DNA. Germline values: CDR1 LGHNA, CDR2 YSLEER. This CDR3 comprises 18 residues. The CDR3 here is CASSQVSSGGFAYNEQFF.

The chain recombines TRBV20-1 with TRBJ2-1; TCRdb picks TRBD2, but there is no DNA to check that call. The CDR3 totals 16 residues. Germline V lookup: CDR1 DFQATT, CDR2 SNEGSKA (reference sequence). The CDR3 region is CSALTFSGSSYNEQFF.

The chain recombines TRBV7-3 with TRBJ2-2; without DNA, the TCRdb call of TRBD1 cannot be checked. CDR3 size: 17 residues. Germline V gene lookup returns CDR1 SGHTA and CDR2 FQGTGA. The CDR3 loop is CASSLIPGRGNTGELFF. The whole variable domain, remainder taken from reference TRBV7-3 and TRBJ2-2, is GAGVSQTPSNKVTEKGKYVELRCDPISGHTALYWYRQSLGQGPEFLIYFQGTGAADDSGLPNDRFFAVRPEGSVSTLKIQRTERGDSAVYLCASSLIPGRGNTGELFFGEGSRLTVL.

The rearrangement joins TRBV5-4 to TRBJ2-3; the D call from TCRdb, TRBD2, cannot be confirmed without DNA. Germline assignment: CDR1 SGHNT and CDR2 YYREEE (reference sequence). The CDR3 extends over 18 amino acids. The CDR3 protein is CASSLGQTSATSTDTQYF. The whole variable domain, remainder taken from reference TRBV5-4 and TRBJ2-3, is ETGVTQSPTHLIKTRGQQVTLRCSSQSGHNTVSWYQQALGQGPQFIFQYYREEENGRGNFPPRFSGLQFPNYSSELNVNALELDDSALYLCASSLGQTSATSTDTQYFGPGTRLTVL.

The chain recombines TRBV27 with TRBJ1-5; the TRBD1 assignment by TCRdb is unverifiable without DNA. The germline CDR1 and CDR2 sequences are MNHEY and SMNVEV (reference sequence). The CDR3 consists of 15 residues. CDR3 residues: CASSSEGGGNQPQHF.

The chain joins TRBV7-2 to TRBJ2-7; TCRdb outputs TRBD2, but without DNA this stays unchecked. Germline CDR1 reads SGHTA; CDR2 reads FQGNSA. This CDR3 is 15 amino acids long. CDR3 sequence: CASSSRGPFSYEQYF.

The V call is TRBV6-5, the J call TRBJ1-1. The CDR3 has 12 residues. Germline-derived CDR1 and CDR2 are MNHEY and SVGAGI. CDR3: CASSWYGTEAFF.

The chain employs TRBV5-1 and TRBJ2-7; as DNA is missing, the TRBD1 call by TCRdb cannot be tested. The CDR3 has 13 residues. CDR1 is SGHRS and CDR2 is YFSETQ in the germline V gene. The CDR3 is CASVTGTGGEQYF.

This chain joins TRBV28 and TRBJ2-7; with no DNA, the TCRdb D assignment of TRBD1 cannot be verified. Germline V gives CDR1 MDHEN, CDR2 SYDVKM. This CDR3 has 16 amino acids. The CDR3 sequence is CASSLNVWGREYEQYF.

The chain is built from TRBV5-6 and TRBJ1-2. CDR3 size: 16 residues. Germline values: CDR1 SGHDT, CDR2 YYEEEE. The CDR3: CASSLRQKGLHYGYTF.

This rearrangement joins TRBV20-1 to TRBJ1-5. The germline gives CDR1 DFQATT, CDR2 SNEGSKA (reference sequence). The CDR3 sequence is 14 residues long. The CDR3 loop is CSASGGPNNQPQHF.

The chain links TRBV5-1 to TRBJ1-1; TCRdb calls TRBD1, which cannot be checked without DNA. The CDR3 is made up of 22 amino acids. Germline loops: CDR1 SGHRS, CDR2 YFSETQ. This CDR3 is CASSLQGGMNTEAFFGQRAAFF. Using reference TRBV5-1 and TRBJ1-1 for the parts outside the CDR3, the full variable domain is KAGVTQTPRYLIKTRGQQVTLSCSPISGHRSVSWYQQTPGQGLQFLFEYFSETQRNKGNFPGRFSGRQFSNSRSEMNVSTLELGDSALYLCASSLQGGMNTEAFFGQRAAFFGQGTRLTVV.

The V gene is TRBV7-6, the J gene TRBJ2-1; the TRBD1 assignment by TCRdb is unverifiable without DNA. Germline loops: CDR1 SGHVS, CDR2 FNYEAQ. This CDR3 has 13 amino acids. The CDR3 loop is CASSPDGAKEQFF.

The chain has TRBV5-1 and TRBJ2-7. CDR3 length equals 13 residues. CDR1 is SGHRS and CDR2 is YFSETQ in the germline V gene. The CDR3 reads CASSLFDTYEQYF.

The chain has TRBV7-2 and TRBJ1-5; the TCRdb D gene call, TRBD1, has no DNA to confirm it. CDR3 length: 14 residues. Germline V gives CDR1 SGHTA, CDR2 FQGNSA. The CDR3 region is CASSLQGSNQPQHF.

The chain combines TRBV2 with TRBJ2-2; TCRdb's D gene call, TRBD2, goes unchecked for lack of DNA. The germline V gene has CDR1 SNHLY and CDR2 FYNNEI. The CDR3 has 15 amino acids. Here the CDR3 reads CASRAGTSGTGELFF.

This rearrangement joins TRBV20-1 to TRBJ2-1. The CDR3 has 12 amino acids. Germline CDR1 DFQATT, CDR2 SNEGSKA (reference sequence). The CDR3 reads CSAVGDRNEQFF.

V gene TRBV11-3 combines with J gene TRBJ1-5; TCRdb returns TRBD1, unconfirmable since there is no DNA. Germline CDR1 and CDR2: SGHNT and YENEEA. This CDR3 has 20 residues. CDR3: CASSLVRQGVQRYSNQPQHF.

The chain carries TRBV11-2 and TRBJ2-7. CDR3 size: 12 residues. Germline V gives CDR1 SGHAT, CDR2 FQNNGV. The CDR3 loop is CASSLIGYEQYF.

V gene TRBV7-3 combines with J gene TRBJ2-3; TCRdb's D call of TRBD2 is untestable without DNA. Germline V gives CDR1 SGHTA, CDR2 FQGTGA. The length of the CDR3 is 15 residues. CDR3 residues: CASSATSGAAQMQYF.

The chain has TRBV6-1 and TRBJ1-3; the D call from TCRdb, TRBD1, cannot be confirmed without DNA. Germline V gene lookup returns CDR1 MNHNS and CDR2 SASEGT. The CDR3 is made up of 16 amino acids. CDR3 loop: CASAGAGANSGNTIYF.

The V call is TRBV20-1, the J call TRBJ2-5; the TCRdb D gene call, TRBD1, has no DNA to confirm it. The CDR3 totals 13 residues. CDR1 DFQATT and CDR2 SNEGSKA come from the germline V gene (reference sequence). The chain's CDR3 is CSAPGQGGETQYF.

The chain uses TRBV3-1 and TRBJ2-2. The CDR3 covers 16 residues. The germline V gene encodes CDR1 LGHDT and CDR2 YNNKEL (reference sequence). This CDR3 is CASSQDDRPLTGELFF.